The present T cell receptor (beta chain) was sequenced within a study of T-cell memory formation after mild COVID-19. Findings and caveats of the study: Pre-infection memory held some responding clones, suggesting pre-existing cross-reactive T cells responded. Later expanders leaned CD4+, whereas day 15 to 85 contracting clones were balanced CD4/CD8.

From the 5' RACE reads, TCRdb called clonotypes with MiXCR, one entry per CDR3 protein. The sample includes hundreds of thousands of distinct CDR3 sequences, about a sixth seen only once; the top ten take approximately 23%. The CDR3 is 16 residues long. From germline, CDR1 is MGHDK and CDR2 SYGVNS. The V segment lost 4 bases and the J segment 5 bases; nucleotides outside the gene matches: 10. In this sample, this clonotype turned up a few times. Its antigen is not known. The sequenced sample was PBMCs or a T cell subset sorted from them (not recorded which). The sequence came from a man in his late teens or twenties who had mild COVID-19 (a few samples of this study predate the infection). Cell type and time point are not known. The chain is built from TRBV25-1 and TRBJ2-5; 10 bases map to TRBD1. The chain's CDR3 is CASSGARDRGFETQYF. Here the CDR3 DNA reads TGTGCCAGCAGTGGAGCCCGGGACAGGGGTTTTGAGACCCAGTACTTC.